This T cell receptor (beta chain) was documented in a study of CD8 T cells in acute hepatitis C reinfection. Study-wide findings and caveats: Overrepresentation in the naive pool did not explain the preferential TRBV04 and TRBV06 usage seen in all groups.

To note about this clone: Antigen unknown.

The protocol was immunoSEQ multiplex PCR, while the TCRdb copy is restricted to in-frame clones and leaves out a portion. The repertoire holds tens of thousands of clones, with about 83% as singletons. Time point of the sample: naive CD8 control sorted from an acute-time-point sample. Acute primary HCV meant a new positive RNA or antibody result following a negative test within 24 weeks. CDR1 LNHDA and CDR2 SQIVND come from the germline V gene (reference sequence). The ends were cut back, 3 bases at V and 4 bases at J, with 10 bases in the middle. The CDR3 sequence is 13 residues long. This TCR derives from a man between 25 and 39 years old with chronic hepatitis C. The sample taken for sequencing was naive CD8+ T cells from PBMCs. The chain employs TRBV19 and TRBJ2-7, with D uncertain. The chain's CDR3 is CASSITVEYEQYF. CDR3 in DNA: TGTGCCAGTAGTATTACCGTTGAGTACGAGCAGTACTTC.